Reported below is one T cell receptor beta chain. Its antigen is unidentified. These data are taken from a study of shared clonotypes between healthy human individuals. Study observations and caveats: Estimated richness values were generally larger in naive subsets than in memory subsets. The generation probabilities recorded for non-shared clonotypes fell below those of clonotypes shared by all four donors.

Clones were sequenced by immunoSEQ multiplex PCR, and TCRdb holds only the in-frame ones, with some missing. Of about 2.4 million clones in the sample, approximately 93% were seen once. Sequencing was carried out using naive CD4+ T cells from PBMCs. As to subset: CD45RA+ positively selected. The source is a man between 18 and 35 years old in good health. Some clones in this sample may be carry-over from other donors' samples.

The CDR3 loop is CSVAWTYGYTF. CDR3 nucleotides: TGCAGCGTTGCTTGGACCTATGGCTACACCTTC. The chain links TRBV29-1 to TRBJ1-2, with D hard to call. Trimming cost V 4 bases and J 4 bases, with 7 bases left between them. The CDR3 has 11 residues. Germline V CDR1 and CDR2: SQVTM, ANQGSEA. The whole variable domain, filled in from reference TRBV29-1 and TRBJ1-2, reads SAVISQKPSRDICQRGTSLTIQCQVDSQVTMMFWYRQQPGQSLTLIATANQGSEATYESGFVIDKFPISRPNLTFSTLTVSNMSPEDSSIYLCSVAWTYGYTFGSGTRLTVV.